A selection of T cell receptor beta chains follows, all from one sample in a study of technical replicates of blood from a few donors. Clones were read by immunoSEQ multiplex PCR, and TCRdb kept only the in-frame ones, dropping some. The sample records about 93,000 clones, about 95% being singletons. Sequences were obtained from T cells isolated from PBMCs. These receptors were taken from a human donor in good health. Both conserved end residues are part of each CDR3. The D gene is left open where the match is weak. Not every row has a clone size; where given, it reads once, few, many or a size class.

DNA: TGCGCCAGCAGCTTTGGGACCGGGACAGCCTCAAATCTCCACGAGCAGTACTTC; CDR3: CASSFGTGTASNLHEQYF; J: TRBJ2-7; V: TRBV5-1; D: TRBD1; size: -
DNA: TGTGCCAGCAGAGTAGTGGGGGGTGATTTTGGCTACACCTTC; CDR3: CASRVVGGDFGYTF; J: TRBJ1-2; V: TRBV5-5; D: -; size: -
DNA: TGTGCCAGCAGCGTGCTAGGACTCACAGATACGCAGTATTTT; CDR3: CASSVLGLTDTQYF; J: TRBJ2-3; V: TRBV9; D: -; size: -
DNA: TGTGCCAGCAGCTTCTTTCCGGGAGGGCCTTACGAGCAGTACTTC; CDR3: CASSFFPGGPYEQYF; J: TRBJ2-7; V: TRBV5-4; D: TRBD2; size: -
DNA: TGCGCCAGCAGCCAGGGACAGTATAATTCACCCCTCCACTTT; CDR3: CASSQGQYNSPLHF; J: TRBJ1-6; V: TRBV5-1; D: TRBD1; size: -
DNA: TGTGCCATTAATAGAGAACCCTATGGCTACACCTTC; CDR3: CAINREPYGYTF; J: TRBJ1-2; V: TRBV10-3; D: -; size: -
DNA: TGCGCCAGCACGGAAGGGGGTTTGGACTATGGCTACACCTTC; CDR3: CASTEGGLDYGYTF; J: TRBJ1-2; V: TRBV5-1; D: -; size: once
DNA: TGTGCCAGCAGCTTAGCGACAGGGGCTAACTATGGCTACACCTTC; CDR3: CASSLATGANYGYTF; J: TRBJ1-2; V: TRBV5-4; D: TRBD1; size: few
DNA: TGTGCCAGCAGCGCCCGGGGGGCTAGCGGGAGGCCGGAAGAAAATGAGCAGTTCTTC; CDR3: CASSARGASGRPEENEQFF; J: TRBJ2-1; V: TRBV5-6; D: TRBD2; size: -
DNA: TGTGCCAGCATGTGGAGAGTAGGGGACACTGAAGCTTTCTTT; CDR3: CASMWRVGDTEAFF; J: TRBJ1-1; V: TRBV2; D: -; size: few
DNA: TGTGCCAGCAGTTTGTCGGGTAGCCATCAGCCCCAGCATTTT; CDR3: CASSLSGSHQPQHF; J: TRBJ1-5; V: TRBV27; D: -; size: -
DNA: TGTGCTAGCAGCTTAGGGACAGGGGAGTATCCCCTCCACTTT; CDR3: CASSLGTGEYPLHF; J: TRBJ1-6; V: TRBV7-7; D: TRBD1; size: -
DNA: TGTGCCAGCAGCCAAGATCAAGACAGCCTCCATCAGCCCCAGCATTTT; CDR3: CASSQDQDSLHQPQHF; J: TRBJ1-5; V: TRBV4-2; D: -; size: -
DNA: TGCGCCAGCAGCCAAGACCCCGGGACAGGGGCCAAGATTCAGTACTTC; CDR3: CASSQDPGTGAKIQYF; J: TRBJ2-4; V: TRBV4-1; D: TRBD1; size: -
DNA: TGCGCCAGCAGCCTCGGACAGGGAGCCGCTTACGAGCAGTTCTTC; CDR3: CASSLGQGAAYEQFF; J: TRBJ2-1; V: TRBV5-1; D: TRBD1; size: once
DNA: TGTGCCAGCAGCGGCGGGACGGCCAGCTCTGGGGCCAACGTCCTGACTTTC; CDR3: CASSGGTASSGANVLTF; J: TRBJ2-6; V: TRBV5-4; D: -; size: -
DNA: TGTGCCACCAGCACCACAGGGGGCAGTGAAAAACTGTTTTTT; CDR3: CATSTTGGSEKLFF; J: TRBJ1-4; V: TRBV15; D: TRBD1; size: -